What follows are 12 T cell receptor beta chains derived from one specimen sequenced in a study of blood T cell repertoires in COVID-19. Measured with immunoSEQ multiplex PCR; TCRdb has only the in-frame clones, and not every one. The table has approximately 160,000 clones, over 80% seen once. Material: peripheral blood. All receptors derive from a woman in her fifties or sixties with acute or convalescent COVID-19.

The chain joins TRBV4-2 to TRBJ1-6, with 11 bases fitting TRBD1. In germline, CDR1 is LGHNA, CDR2 YNFKEQ. V trimming: 3 bases; J trimming: 7 bases; junction bases outside the gene matches: 5. This CDR3 region has 16 residues. The CDR3 nucleotides are TGTGCCAGCAGCCAGGCGGGGACAGGGGGAAATTCACCCCTCCACTTT. Translating gives CASSQAGTGGNSPLHF.

This clone was recorded once. In DNA, the CDR3 is TGCAGCGGAAAATCAGGGTTTACCGGGGAGCTGTTTTTT. Translation: CSGKSGFTGELFF. The rearrangement links TRBV29-1 to TRBJ2-2, with D possibly matching TRBD1 (5 bases). V gave up 7 bases and J gave up 5 bases, with 14 bases separating them. Germline lookup yields CDR1 SQVTM and CDR2 ANQGSEA. This CDR3 comprises 13 residues.

Only one count was recorded for this clone. The V gene is TRBV4-2, the J gene TRBJ1-6; the match to TRBD1 covers 8 bases. This CDR3 comprises 16 residues. J was trimmed by 10 bases and V by 0 bases; bases with no gene match: 8. Germline V gene data show CDR1 as LGHNA and CDR2 as YNFKEQ. CDR3 sequence: CASSQDPGGEGSPLHF. DNA of the CDR3: TGTGCCAGCAGCCAAGATCCAGGGGGCGAAGGGTCACCCCTCCACTTT.

The rearrangement uses TRBV7-9 and TRBJ1-4; D gene uncertain. This CDR3 is 15 amino acids long. V lost 2 bases, J lost 0 bases, and 7 bases lay in between. Germline V gene data show CDR1 as SEHNR and CDR2 as FQNEAQ (reference sequence). The CDR3 sequence is CASSLIDSTNEKLFF. The CDR3 DNA is TGTGCCAGCAGCTTAATCGACTCAACTAATGAAAAACTGTTTTTT.

The chain employs TRBV7-6 and TRBJ1-1, with D uncertain. CDR3 size: 15 residues. Germline V gene lookup returns CDR1 SGHVS and CDR2 FNYEAQ. V was cut by 6 bases and J by 1 base, with 15 bases left in between. The CDR3 DNA reads as TGTGCCAGCAGAAGAATGGAGGGTCCGAACACTGAAGCTTTCTTT. Amino acid sequence: CASRRMEGPNTEAFF.

This rearrangement joins TRBV19 to TRBJ2-7, with 8 bases aligning to TRBD1. The V gene's germline CDR1 is LNHDA and CDR2 SQIVND (reference sequence). With V trimmed by 5 bases and J by 3 bases, 9 bases remained unmatched. This CDR3 is 15 amino acids long. The CDR3 reads CASSSGGQGGYEQYF. The CDR3 DNA follows: TGTGCCAGTAGTTCGGGCGGACAGGGAGGCTACGAGCAGTACTTC.

The chain carries TRBV27 and TRBJ1-3, with 9 nucleotides matching TRBD1. CDR3 length: 13 amino acids. Trimming at V came to 7 bases and at J to 5 bases, leaving 3 bases not matched to a gene. Germline CDR1 and CDR2: MNHEY and SMNVEV (reference sequence). The CDR3 nucleotides read TGTGCCAGCAAAGGACAGGGGCGAAACACCATATATTTT. Translation gives CASKGQGRNTIYF.

This clone was picked up one time. The CDR3 bases are TGTGCCACCAGTGATGTGACAGGGAACTATGGCTACACCTTC. Translation gives CATSDVTGNYGYTF. The V and J genes are TRBV24-1 and TRBJ1-2, with 7 bases that match TRBD1. The CDR3 sequence is 14 residues long. Germline V CDR1 and CDR2: KGHDR, SFDVKD. The V and J ends lost 3 bases and 2 bases, in that order; junction bases with no gene match: 2.

This clone came up a few times. V and J are TRBV10-1 and TRBJ2-2, with TRBD2 matching over 14 bases. This CDR3 has 17 residues. Unmatched junction bases numbered 2, after V lost 4 bases and J lost 1 base. The germline CDR1 and CDR2 sequences are WNHNN and SYGVQD (reference sequence). This CDR3 reads CASSVTSGGENTGELFF. The CDR3 nucleotides read TGCGCCAGCAGTGTGACTAGCGGGGGGGAGAACACCGGGGAGCTGTTTTTT.

This clone has only a few counts. This chain uses TRBV5-1 with TRBJ2-1, with D possibly TRBD2 on 5 matching bases. V lost 2 bases and J lost 3, with 15 bases in between. CDR1 is SGHRS and CDR2 is YFSETQ in the germline V gene. The CDR3 consists of 16 residues. CDR3 nucleotide sequence: TGCGCCAGCAGCTTCATGGCTAGCTGGAGCTACAATGAGCAGTTCTTC. Encoded protein: CASSFMASWSYNEQFF.

The chain uses TRBV7-9 and TRBJ1-6; tentative D call: TRBD1 (5 bases). Trimming stripped 11 bases from V and 10 bases from J, with 15 bases between. The germline V gene has CDR1 SEHNR and CDR2 FQNEAQ (reference sequence). This CDR3 is 12 amino acids long. CDR3 loop: CAGDWPGSPLHF. The CDR3 region has the DNA TGTGCCGGGGACTGGCCTGGGTCACCCCTCCACTTT.

This rearrangement joins TRBV4-2 to TRBJ1-1; D is unclear. CDR1 is LGHNA and CDR2 is YNFKEQ in the germline V gene. Deletions cut 0 bases from V and 0 bases from J, with 5 bases between. The CDR3 spans 14 residues. CDR3 amino acids: CASSQESLNTEAFF. CDR3 bases: TGTGCCAGCAGCCAAGAAAGCCTGAACACTGAAGCTTTCTTT.